The next 15 T cell receptor beta chains were all read from a single sample in a study of blood T cell repertoires in COVID-19. Libraries were prepared by immunoSEQ multiplex PCR; TCRdb keeps only in-frame clonotypes and omits some of them. The sample lists under 300,000 clones, about 90% occurring once. Source material: peripheral blood. The receptors originated from a man aged 55 to 70 with acute or convalescent COVID-19.

This chain uses TRBV7-3 with TRBJ2-1; possible D gene TRBD2, 6 bases. Germline V gene lookup returns CDR1 SGHTA and CDR2 FQGTGA. Trimming stripped 5 bases from V and 2 bases from J, with 13 bases between. The CDR3 is 15 amino acids. The DNA of the CDR3 is TGTGCCAGCAGCGACGGGAGTCTAACCTACAATGAGCAGTTCTTC. This gives the protein CASSDGSLTYNEQFF.

The chain combines TRBV7-3 with TRBJ2-1; tentatively, D is TRBD1 (5 bases). This CDR3 contains 16 residues. From germline, CDR1 is SGHTA and CDR2 FQGTGA. The ends were cut back, 2 bases at V and 6 bases at J, with 17 bases in the middle. The CDR3, as DNA: TGTGCCAGCAGCTTACGGCCCAGGACAACCTTCAATGAGCAGTTCTTC. Protein sequence: CASSLRPRTTFNEQFF.

On this clone: Within the sample, other DNA sequences also encode this same CDR3. This rearrangement joins TRBV5-1 to TRBJ1-1; D is undetermined. Per germline, CDR1 SGHRS and CDR2 YFSETQ. Trimming took off 2 bases at V and 0 bases at J, with 8 bases between the two ends. CDR3 length equals 14 residues. The CDR3 reads CASSFRGMNTEAFF. Here the CDR3 DNA reads TGCGCCAGCAGCTTTAGAGGCATGAACACTGAAGCTTTCTTT.

The CDR3, as DNA: TGTGCCTGGGATCCGGGGAGGACTACGGTCTCCGAGCAGTACTTC. This gives the protein CAWDPGRTTVSEQYF. The gene calls are TRBV30 and TRBJ2-7; perhaps TRBD2 as D (6 bases). Germline assignment: CDR1 GTSNPN and CDR2 SVGIG (reference sequence). This CDR3 comprises 15 residues. The V end lost 5 bases, the J end lost 6 bases, and 23 bases lay between the germline ends.

This sequence joins TRBV6-2 or TRBV6-3 and TRBJ1-3, with no clear D. The germline V and J ends were trimmed by 2 bases and 0 bases, with 11 bases remaining between them. The length of the CDR3 is 16 residues. CDR1 and CDR2 (germline): MNHEY, SVGEGT. CDR3: CASSYLYSTSGNTIYF. In nucleotides, the CDR3 is TGTGCCAGCAGTTACCTGTACAGTACCTCTGGAAACACCATATATTTT.

CDR3 loop: CASSHAIRGRGYNQPQHF. The CDR3 coding sequence is TGTGCCAGCAGCCATGCCATCCGCGGCAGGGGGTACAATCAGCCCCAGCATTTT. The chain recombines TRBV3-1 (or the pseudogene TRBV3-2) with TRBJ1-5; 7 nucleotides line up with TRBD1. CDR1 and CDR2 (germline): LGHDT, YNNKEL (reference sequence). CDR3 length equals 18 residues. J was trimmed by 3 bases and V by 3 bases; bases with no gene match: 14.

The CDR3 protein is CASSFSGRPYNEQFF. As DNA, the CDR3 is TGTGCCAGCAGTTTCAGCGGGAGGCCTTACAATGAGCAGTTCTTC. The chain joins TRBV7-2 to TRBJ2-1; 9 positions agree with TRBD2. Trimming at V came to 6 bases and at J to 4 bases, leaving 7 bases not matched to a gene. This CDR3 has 15 amino acids. Germline V CDR1 and CDR2: SGHTA, FQGNSA.

The V call is TRBV6-5, the J call TRBJ1-4; D not resolved. CDR3 length equals 15 residues. CDR1 is MNHEY and CDR2 is SVGAGI in the germline V gene. Between the trimmed V and J ends, which lost 7 bases and 0 bases, there was a span of 12 bases. This chain's CDR3 is CASKNKGATNEKLFF. CDR3 in DNA: TGTGCCAGCAAGAACAAGGGAGCAACTAATGAAAAACTGTTTTTT.

The V gene is TRBV3-1 (or the pseudogene TRBV3-2), the J gene TRBJ2-7; 8 bases map to TRBD2. V was clipped by 6 bases and J by 7 bases; unmatched bases: 14. This CDR3 comprises 15 residues. CDR1 is LGHDT and CDR2 is YNNKEL in the germline V gene (reference sequence). CDR3 nucleotide sequence: TGTGCCAGCAGGCCCCGAATAGCGGGGTATGAAGAGCAGTACTTC. Its translation is CASRPRIAGYEEQYF.

This clone was recorded a few times. The chain carries TRBV19 and TRBJ1-4, with 8 positions matching TRBD1. The V and J ends lost 5 bases and 8 bases, in that order; junction bases with no gene match: 7. This CDR3 has 14 residues. CDR1 is LNHDA, CDR2 SQIVND, per germline (reference sequence). CDR3 in amino acids: CASSPTGGGEKLFF. CDR3 nucleotides: TGTGCCAGTAGTCCCACAGGGGGAGGAGAAAAACTGTTTTTT.

This clone has just one count. The V gene is TRBV28, the J gene TRBJ2-3; D ambiguous. The CDR3 contains 14 residues. The germline gives CDR1 MDHEN, CDR2 SYDVKM. Trimming removed 5 bases at V and 0 bases at J, with 9 bases between. The CDR3 spells CASSLIKSTDTQYF. CDR3 nucleotide sequence: TGTGCCAGCAGTCTAATTAAAAGCACAGATACGCAGTATTTT.

The rearrangement joins TRBV5-5 to TRBJ2-5; possible D gene TRBD1, 5 bases. Germline CDR1 and CDR2: SGHKS and YYEKEE (reference sequence). V dropped 0 bases and J dropped 6 bases, with 9 bases sitting between them. There are 13 residues in the CDR3. The CDR3 DNA follows: TGTGCCAGCAGCTTGGAGGCAGGGAAGACCCAGTACTTC. This translates into CASSLEAGKTQYF.

This clone was observed a single time. The genes are TRBV7-8 and TRBJ2-3; D is perhaps TRBD1 (5 bases). This CDR3 is 13 amino acids long. Germline V gene data show CDR1 as SGHVS and CDR2 as FQNEAQ. The V end lost 7 bases, the J end lost 5 bases, and 13 bases lay between the germline ends. The CDR3 bases are TGTGCCAGCACCCCAGGGTTAGGAGATACGCAGTATTTT. Translated: CASTPGLGDTQYF. Supplemented by reference TRBV7-8 and TRBJ2-3, the full variable domain reads GAGVSQSPRYKVAKRGQDVALRCDPISGHVSLFWYQQALGQGPEFLTYFQNEAQLDKSGLPSDRFFAERPEGSVSTLKIQRTQQEDSAVYLCASTPGLGDTQYFGPGTRLTVL.

This clone was observed a few times. The V gene is TRBV28, the J gene TRBJ1-4; no firm D call. V was shortened by 5 bases and J by 8 bases, with 18 bases between the two germline ends. CDR1 is MDHEN, CDR2 SYDVKM, per germline. The length of the CDR3 is 15 residues. The CDR3 DNA is TGTGCCAGCAGTCAGCCGGAGGCTTTAGAAGAAAAACTGTTTTTT. Amino acids: CASSQPEALEEKLFF. Full variable domain (outside the CDR3, taken from reference TRBV28 and TRBJ1-4): DVKVTQSSRYLVKRTGEKVFLECVQDMDHENMFWYRQDPGLGLRLIYFSYDVKMKEKGDIPEGYSVSREKKERFSLILESASTNQTSMYLCASSQPEALEEKLFFGSGTQLSVL.

This rearrangement joins TRBV29-1 to TRBJ1-2; tentatively, D is TRBD1 (5 bases). The germline V and J ends were trimmed by 3 bases and 7 bases, with 15 bases remaining between them. The CDR3 totals 13 residues. The germline gives CDR1 SQVTM, CDR2 ANQGSEA. The CDR3 sequence: CSVDRGLEGGYTF. The CDR3 region has the DNA TGCAGCGTTGACCGGGGACTCGAAGGTGGCTACACCTTC.